The entry below gives a single T cell receptor beta chain sequence along with its context. A Seattle source enrolled patients during active infection and followed them longitudinally. Germline CDR1 MNHEY, CDR2 SMNVEV (reference sequence). With 2 bases clipped from V and 0 bases from J, the junction kept 13 bases outside the gene matches. CDR3 length equals 18 residues. Authors' analysis steps: It was from reference gene primer amplification that nucleated cell counts were estimated. The method was immunoSEQ multiplex PCR; TCRdb's version includes in-frame clones alone and lacks a portion of them. V, J and clone size are taken as reported in that table, and D and trimming were inferred from the DNA itself. The data show 100,000 to 150,000 clones, around nine tenths seen once. The data derive from a study of blood T cell repertoires in COVID-19. Study at large: The United States, Italy and Spain provided the acute and convalescent COVID-19 samples. T cells, B-cell-depleted T cells, or PBMCs supplied cDNA or gDNA.

The TCR originated in a woman in her 70s with COVID-19, enrolled during active disease. This rearrangement joins TRBV27 to TRBJ2-7; 7 positions match TRBD1. The sequencing input was peripheral blood. In DNA form, the CDR3 reads TGTGCCAGCAGTTTAGGAACAGGGGCCGTCCCCATCTCCTACGAGCAGTACTTC. Protein sequence: CASSLGTGAVPISYEQYF.